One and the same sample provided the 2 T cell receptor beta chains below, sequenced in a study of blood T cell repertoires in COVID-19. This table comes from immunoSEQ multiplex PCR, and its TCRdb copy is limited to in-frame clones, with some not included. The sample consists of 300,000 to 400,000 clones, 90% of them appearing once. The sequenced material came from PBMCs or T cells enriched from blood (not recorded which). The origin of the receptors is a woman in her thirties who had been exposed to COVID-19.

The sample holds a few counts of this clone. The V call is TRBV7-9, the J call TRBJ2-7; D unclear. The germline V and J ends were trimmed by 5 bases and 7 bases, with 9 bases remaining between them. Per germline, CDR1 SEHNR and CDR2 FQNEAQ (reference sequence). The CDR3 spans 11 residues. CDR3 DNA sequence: TGTGCCAGCAGCCCCGGTCCTGAGCAGTACTTC. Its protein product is CASSPGPEQYF.

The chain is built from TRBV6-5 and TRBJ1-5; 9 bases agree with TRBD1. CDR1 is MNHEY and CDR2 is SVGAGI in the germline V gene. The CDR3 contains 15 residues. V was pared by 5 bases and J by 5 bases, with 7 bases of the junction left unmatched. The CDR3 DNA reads TGTGCCAGCAGTCCCGCTGACAGGGGGGATCAGCCCCAGCATTTT. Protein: CASSPADRGDQPQHF.